These T cell receptor beta chains were read from a single sample in a study of Graves' ophthalmopathy and Graves' hyperthyroidism. One entry per CDR3 protein, called by TCRdb with MiXCR from the multiplex PCR reads. The sample has 360,000 or so distinct CDR3 sequences, approximately 20% seen once. The sequenced sample consisted of peripheral blood. The receptors shown here come from a woman younger than 35 with Graves' ophthalmopathy. Both conserved end residues are part of each CDR3. The D gene is left open where the match is weak. Some rows mark clone size as missing; the rest say once, few, many or name a class of expanded clone.

J: TRBJ1-5
size: many
D: NA
V: TRBV20-1
DNA: TGCAGCCCATGCGGAACTGGGGATCAGCCCCAGCATTTT
CDR3: CSPCGTGDQPQHF

J: TRBJ1-5
size: many
D: NA
V: TRBV7-2
DNA: TGTGCCAGCAGCAAAGGCGGGGGTCAGCCCCAGCATTTT
CDR3: CASSKGGGQPQHF

J: TRBJ1-5
size: many
D: TRBD1
V: TRBV5-1
DNA: TGCGCCAGCAGCCAGGGGGGGGTTAATCAGCCCCAGCATTTT
CDR3: CASSQGGVNQPQHF

J: TRBJ2-1
size: many
D: TRBD2
V: TRBV12-3/TRBV12-4
DNA: TGTGCCAGCAGTCTATCGGGACTAGACGACAATGAGCAGTTCTTC
CDR3: CASSLSGLDDNEQFF

J: TRBJ2-2
size: many
D: TRBD2
V: TRBV7-9
DNA: TGTGCCAGCAGCTTAGCGGGGACTATGACCGGGGAGCTGTTTTTT
CDR3: CASSLAGTMTGELFF

J: TRBJ1-2
size: few
D: TRBD1
V: TRBV28
DNA: TGTGCCAGCAGTATACAGGGGCGCGGCTACACCTTC
CDR3: CASSIQGRGYTF

J: TRBJ2-5
size: many
D: TRBD1
V: TRBV7-2
DNA: TGTGCCAGCAGATCTAACAGGGGACCCCAAGAGACCCAGTACTTC
CDR3: CASRSNRGPQETQYF

J: TRBJ1-2
size: many
D: NA
V: TRBV7-9
DNA: TGTGCCAGCAGCTGGGGGGACTATGGCTACACCTTC
CDR3: CASSWGDYGYTF

J: TRBJ2-7
size: NA
D: TRBD1
V: TRBV6-1
DNA: TGTGCCAGCAGACGGACAGGGGAAACCTCCTACGAGCAGTACTTC
CDR3: CASRRTGETSYEQYF

J: TRBJ1-2
size: many
D: NA
V: TRBV29-1
DNA: TGCAGCCTAGGGGCAGGGGTCACCAACTATGGCTACACCTTC
CDR3: CSLGAGVTNYGYTF

J: TRBJ1-1
size: once
D: NA
V: TRBV15
DNA: TGTGCCACCGATACCCCAGGGAACACTGAAGCTTTCTTT
CDR3: CATDTPGNTEAFF

J: TRBJ1-1
size: many
D: NA
V: TRBV10-3
DNA: TGTGCCATCAGTGAGTCGCCCCCTTCAATGGGGGAGAACACTGAAGCTTTCTTT
CDR3: CAISESPPSMGENTEAFF

J: TRBJ2-7
size: many
D: TRBD1
V: TRBV4-3
DNA: TGCGCCAGCAGCCAAGAGGGCAGGGGGCAGGTCGAGCAGTACTTC
CDR3: CASSQEGRGQVEQYF

J: TRBJ2-7
size: many
D: TRBD1
V: TRBV11-2
DNA: TGTGCCAGCAGAGGACAGGGATCCGAGCAGTACTTC
CDR3: CASRGQGSEQYF

J: TRBJ1-3
size: many
D: NA
V: TRBV11-2
DNA: TGTGCCAGCAGCCCAACAGGGATAGCTGGAAACACCATATATTTT
CDR3: CASSPTGIAGNTIYF

J: TRBJ2-7
size: NA
D: TRBD2
V: TRBV6-1
DNA: TGTGCCAGCAGTCCCTCTCGCGGGAGCCTCTACGAGCAGTACTTC
CDR3: CASSPSRGSLYEQYF

J: TRBJ2-2
size: many
D: NA
V: TRBV9
DNA: TGTGCCAGCACGGGCCTGAACACCGGGGGGCTGTTTTTT
CDR3: CASTGLNTGGLFF

J: TRBJ1-1
size: NA
D: NA
V: TRBV30
DNA: TGTGCCTGGAGCACGGGGCTCCACGGGCCTGAAGCCTTCTTT
CDR3: CAWSTGLHGPEAFF

J: TRBJ2-7
size: many
D: NA
V: TRBV27
DNA: TGTGCCAGCGGTACTGCTAAGGGCTCCTACGAGCAGTACTTC
CDR3: CASGTAKGSYEQYF

J: TRBJ1-1
size: many
D: NA
V: TRBV3-1
DNA: TGTGCCAGCAGCCAAGACCCCAACACTGAAGCTTTCTTT
CDR3: CASSQDPNTEAFF

J: TRBJ2-2
size: NA
D: NA
V: TRBV11-1
DNA: TGTGCCAGCAGCTTACGACCGGGGCCGGGCACCGGGGAGCTGTTTTTT
CDR3: CASSLRPGPGTGELFF

J: TRBJ2-2
size: many
D: TRBD2
V: TRBV30
DNA: TGTGCCGGACGACTAGCGGGATGGGGGGACACCGGGGAGCTGTTTTTT
CDR3: CAGRLAGWGDTGELFF

J: TRBJ1-1
size: many
D: NA
V: TRBV15
DNA: TGTGCCACCAGCAGAACCCGGGAGACTCCCACTGAAGCTTTCTTT
CDR3: CATSRTRETPTEAFF

J: TRBJ2-7
size: NA
D: TRBD2
V: TRBV12-3/TRBV12-4
DNA: TGTGCCAGCAGTTACGGGACTAGCGGCTTCTACGAGCAGTACTTC
CDR3: CASSYGTSGFYEQYF

J: TRBJ1-3
size: many
D: TRBD1
V: TRBV2
DNA: TGTGCCAGCAGCCCGACAGGGACAGGAAACACCATATATTTT
CDR3: CASSPTGTGNTIYF

J: TRBJ2-5
size: many
D: NA
V: TRBV24-1
DNA: TGTGCCACCAGTGATGGGACCGGGTGGGAGACCCAGTACTTC
CDR3: CATSDGTGWETQYF

J: TRBJ1-1
size: many
D: NA
V: TRBV7-2
DNA: TGTGCCAGCAGTTCTTTCGAATCAGCTTTCTTT
CDR3: CASSSFESAFF

J: TRBJ1-1
size: NA
D: NA
V: TRBV28
DNA: TGTGCCAGCAAGGTAGGGTCCATGAACACTGAAGCTTTCTTT
CDR3: CASKVGSMNTEAFF

J: TRBJ2-7
size: few
D: TRBD1
V: TRBV30
DNA: TGTGCCTGGAGCACCCCCGGGCAGGGGGCTGTTGATGGGTTCTACGAGCAGTACTTC
CDR3: CAWSTPGQGAVDGFYEQYF

J: TRBJ1-1
size: many
D: NA
V: TRBV2
DNA: TGTGCCAGCAGTGAAACGGGGGGGTGGACTGAAGCTTTCTTT
CDR3: CASSETGGWTEAFF

J: TRBJ1-1
size: NA
D: NA
V: TRBV12-3/TRBV12-4
DNA: TGTGCCAGCAGTTTGAGTCTAGCCACTGAAGCTTTCTTT
CDR3: CASSLSLATEAFF

J: TRBJ2-2
size: many
D: NA
V: TRBV28
DNA: TGTGCCAGCCTCACCCGGGGGACCGGGGAGCTGTTTTTT
CDR3: CASLTRGTGELFF

J: TRBJ2-2
size: many
D: NA
V: TRBV29-1
DNA: TGCAGCGTTGCCTCGGGGACCGGGGAGCTGTTTTTT
CDR3: CSVASGTGELFF

J: TRBJ2-7
size: many
D: TRBD1
V: TRBV4-1
DNA: TGCGCCAGCAGCCAAGATCGATCAGGACAGGGAGTCTACGAGCAGTACTTC
CDR3: CASSQDRSGQGVYEQYF

J: TRBJ1-1
size: NA
D: TRBD1
V: TRBV6-1
DNA: TGTGCCAGCCAGGGGGCGACCACTGAAGCTTTCTTT
CDR3: CASQGATTEAFF

J: TRBJ2-5
size: many
D: NA
V: TRBV12-3/TRBV12-4
DNA: TGTGCCAGCAGTGATGCAGCGGCCCAGTACTTC
CDR3: CASSDAAAQYF

J: TRBJ1-1
size: many
D: NA
V: TRBV30
DNA: TGTGCCTGGAGGCTAGCAGGGGACACTGAAGCTTTCTTT
CDR3: CAWRLAGDTEAFF

J: TRBJ1-5
size: many
D: NA
V: TRBV15
DNA: TGTGCCACCAGCCGCAGGGACTATAGCAATCAGCCCCAGCATTTT
CDR3: CATSRRDYSNQPQHF

J: TRBJ2-7
size: many
D: TRBD1
V: TRBV6-2/TRBV6-3
DNA: TGTGCCAGCAGTTACGCCCCGGGGGACAGGGTGTATATTAGGCTCTACGAGCAGTACTTC
CDR3: CASSYAPGDRVYIRLYEQYF

J: TRBJ1-5
size: many
D: NA
V: TRBV28
DNA: TGTGCCGTAAATAATGGCAATCAGCCCCAGCATTTT
CDR3: CAVNNGNQPQHF

J: TRBJ2-7
size: once
D: NA
V: TRBV19
DNA: TGTGCCAGTAGTATAAGCCAGGGGTTTGGCTACGAGCAGTACTTC
CDR3: CASSISQGFGYEQYF

J: TRBJ2-7
size: many
D: NA
V: TRBV15
DNA: TGTGCCACCAGCAGAGGTTCCCGGGACGAGCAGTACTTC
CDR3: CATSRGSRDEQYF

J: TRBJ2-5
size: many
D: NA
V: TRBV25-1
DNA: TGTGCCAGCAGTGATCAGGACAGTCCCTCCGGGGAGACCCAGTACTTC
CDR3: CASSDQDSPSGETQYF

J: TRBJ1-3
size: many
D: TRBD1
V: TRBV28
DNA: TGTGCCAGCAGTTTATTGACAGGGCTCACTGGAAACACCATATATTTT
CDR3: CASSLLTGLTGNTIYF

J: TRBJ2-5
size: NA
D: TRBD1
V: TRBV2
DNA: TGTGCCAGCAGTGTGGGGACAGGGGGCGAAGAGACCCAGTACTTC
CDR3: CASSVGTGGEETQYF

J: TRBJ1-2
size: many
D: TRBD1
V: TRBV29-1
DNA: TGCAGCGTTGCAGGGGGCAGTAACTATGGCTACACCTTC
CDR3: CSVAGGSNYGYTF

J: TRBJ1-1
size: NA
D: NA
V: TRBV6-2/TRBV6-3
DNA: TGTGCCAGCAGGCCGACAAACAGGGATTTAGTCTCTAACGGCACTGAAGCTTTCTTT
CDR3: CASRPTNRDLVSNGTEAFF

J: TRBJ2-7
size: NA
D: TRBD2
V: TRBV6-2/TRBV6-3
DNA: TGTGCCAGCAGTTACGGTCCCGGACTAGCGGGAGAACGGGGCGAGCAGTACTTC
CDR3: CASSYGPGLAGERGEQYF

J: TRBJ2-2
size: many
D: NA
V: TRBV11-2
DNA: TGTGCCAGCAGCCAAGGGGCCGGGGAGCTGTTTTTT
CDR3: CASSQGAGELFF

J: TRBJ2-5
size: many
D: NA
V: TRBV6-7
DNA: TGTGCCAGCAGTACACCGCCGTGGGCCTCGGGACTCCCCGACTATTCTCCGATCAAAGAGACCCAGTACTTC
CDR3: CASSTPPWASGLPDYSPIKETQYF

J: TRBJ1-2
size: many
D: NA
V: TRBV29-1
DNA: TGCAGCGTTGAGAGATCCTATGGCTACACCTTC
CDR3: CSVERSYGYTF

J: TRBJ1-2
size: many
D: NA
V: TRBV11-2
DNA: TGTGCCAGCAGCTTTCGGGTTCAGGGCTACACCTTC
CDR3: CASSFRVQGYTF

J: TRBJ2-7
size: few
D: TRBD1
V: TRBV12-3/TRBV12-4
DNA: TGTGCCAGCAGTCCGACGGACAGGGGCTACGAGCAGTACTTC
CDR3: CASSPTDRGYEQYF

J: TRBJ2-5
size: many
D: NA
V: TRBV20-1
DNA: TGCAGTGCTAGGGACAGCGACCCCAAAGAGACCCAGTACTTC
CDR3: CSARDSDPKETQYF

J: TRBJ1-5
size: many
D: TRBD1
V: TRBV20-1
DNA: TGCAGTGCTAGAGATCACGGGACAGGGGATCATCAGCCCCAGCATTTT
CDR3: CSARDHGTGDHQPQHF

J: TRBJ1-5
size: many
D: NA
V: TRBV19
DNA: TGTGCCAGTAGTCGGGGGGTTCAGAGCAATCAGCCCCAGCATTTT
CDR3: CASSRGVQSNQPQHF

J: TRBJ2-7
size: NA
D: NA
V: TRBV6-2/TRBV6-3
DNA: TGTGCCAGACCCCAACTAGTTTCATTGGACGAGCAGTACTTC
CDR3: CARPQLVSLDEQYF

J: TRBJ2-2
size: NA
D: NA
V: TRBV28
DNA: TGTGCCAGCAGAAACGCGGCCGAGGACACCGGGGAGCTGTTTTTT
CDR3: CASRNAAEDTGELFF

J: TRBJ2-7
size: many
D: TRBD1
V: TRBV24-1
DNA: TGTGCCACCAGTGACCCAGGACAGGGAAACTACGAGCAGTACTTC
CDR3: CATSDPGQGNYEQYF